This TCR beta chain was captured in a study of CD4 and CD8 cells across lung adenocarcinoma regions. There are many counts of this clonotype. One entry per CDR3 protein results from TCRdb running MiXCR on the PCR reads. Of around 25,000 distinct CDR3 sequences listed, approximately 50% were seen once; the top ten hold 48%. CDR3 length: 14 residues. Germline CDR1 reads MGHDK; CDR2 reads SYGVNS. The V segment lost 8 bases and the J segment 7 bases; nucleotides outside the gene matches: 5. Donors had localized lung adenocarcinoma, a non-small cell lung cancer. This sequence originates from a male donor with lung adenocarcinoma. The CD4 and CD8 labels of this study may be unreliable. The V call is TRBV25-1, the J call TRBJ2-5, with 15 positions matching TRBD2. The sample consisted of CD8+ T cells from the center of a lung tumor. The CDR3 DNA reads as TGTGCCAGCGGACTAGCGGGAGGGACGGGGACCCAGTACTTC. Translated, it gives CASGLAGGTGTQYF. The complete variable domain, with remaining parts taken from reference TRBV25-1 and TRBJ2-5, reads EADIYQTPRYLVIGTGKKITLECSQTMGHDKMYWYQQDPGMELHLIHYSYGVNSTEKGDLSSESTVSRIRTEHFPLTLESARPSHTSQYLCASGLAGGTGTQYFGPGTRLLVL.